This passage covers 31 T cell receptor beta chains from one sample sequenced in a study of cytomegalovirus exposure and HLA in healthy donors (dated by TCRdb to 2017 to 2019). The receptor library was made with the immunoSEQ multiplex PCR assay. The multiplex PCR relied on a mix of 60 forward primers for TCR Vbeta segments and 13 reverse primers for TCR Jbeta segments. TCRdb limited this immuneACCESS table to in-frame rearrangements with V and J called. A share of clones is missing; checked studies link under half to unresolved V genes, and the rest is unexplained. The sample table lists 95,000 to 110,000 clones, over 70% of them with a count of one. The ten largest clonotypes hold about 4% of the sample. Sequenced material: PBMCs. All receptors come from a middle-aged man in good health and CMV-seropositive.

In DNA, the CDR3 is TGTGCCAGCAGCTTAGTGTACAGGCCACAAGAGACCCAGTACTTC. It encodes CASSLVYRPQETQYF. The rearrangement uses TRBV11-2 and TRBJ2-5, with a tentative D call TRBD1 (5 bases). Germline V gene sequence: CDR1 SGHAT, CDR2 FQNNGV. The CDR3 is made up of 15 amino acids. Trimming left V 1 base short and J 2 bases short, with 11 bases between.

This clone was picked up one time. One end of the junction is discordant with germline, which a read error may explain. The chain recombines TRBV27 with TRBJ2-5, with D maybe TRBD2 (6 bases). The germline gives CDR1 MNHEY, CDR2 SMNVEV (reference sequence). CDR3 length: 11 residues. The CDR3 DNA reads as TGTGCCAGCATCCGCGGGGAGATCCAGTACTTC. Protein product: CASIRGEIQYF.

The genes are TRBV19 and TRBJ2-1, with D perhaps matching TRBD2 (6 bases). This CDR3 has 18 amino acids. CDR1 is LNHDA and CDR2 is SQIVND in the germline V gene (reference sequence). The V end lost 4 bases, the J end lost 6 bases, and 25 bases lay between the germline ends. The CDR3 DNA follows: TGTGCCAGTAGTACCCCCCTGGGAGGACCCGGCGAAGGCAATGAGCAGTTCTTC. Protein: CASSTPLGGPGEGNEQFF.

As to this clone: Sequence at one end of the junction differs from germline and may be a read error. V usage is TRBV5-6 and J usage is TRBJ2-5, with D possibly TRBD2 on 6 matching bases. Germline lookup yields CDR1 SGHDT and CDR2 YYEEEE. The CDR3 length is 12 residues. The CDR3 is CASRLAGETQYF. CDR3 nucleotide sequence: TGTGCCAGCAGGTTGGCGGGGGAGACCCAGTACTTC.

This chain links TRBV6-6 with TRBJ1-1; 9 nucleotides agree with TRBD1. The V gene's germline CDR1 is MNHNY and CDR2 SVGAGI (reference sequence). This CDR3 has 16 amino acids. The junction had 7 bases not matched to a gene; V was cut back by 2 bases and J by 3 bases. This CDR3 is CASSYGRGQGDTEAFF. The CDR3, as DNA: TGTGCCAGCAGTTACGGCAGGGGACAGGGTGACACTGAAGCTTTCTTT.

J is TRBJ2-7 and V is TRBV6-1, with a possible D match to TRBD2 (5 bases). Germline CDR1 and CDR2: MNHNS and SASEGT. V lost 2 bases, J lost 3 bases, and 14 bases lay in between. The CDR3 is 15 amino acids. CDR3 region: CASSEFGGPLYEQYF. CDR3 DNA: TGTGCCAGCAGTGAATTCGGCGGGCCCCTCTACGAGCAGTACTTC.

The chain combines TRBV6-1 with TRBJ2-7; 8 nucleotides align to TRBD2. V trimming: 4 bases; J trimming: 4 bases; junction bases outside the gene matches: 9. The CDR3 has 15 residues. Germline values: CDR1 MNHNS, CDR2 SASEGT. CDR3 nucleotide sequence: TGTGCCAGCAGTGCTTGGCAGCGGGAGTCGTACGAGCAGTACTTC. Its protein is CASSAWQRESYEQYF.

CDR3 nucleotide sequence: TGTGCCAGCAGCTTGGACCACAGGGTCCAGAACACTGAAGCTTTCTTT. This sequence encodes CASSLDHRVQNTEAFF. This chain uses TRBV5-5 with TRBJ1-1, with a possible D match to TRBD1 (6 bases). This CDR3 is 16 amino acids long. V was clipped by 0 bases and J by 1 base, with 13 bases between them. Germline CDR1 reads SGHKS; CDR2 reads YYEKEE (reference sequence).

The table lists this clone with a few counts. This chain joins TRBV5-1 and TRBJ1-2, with 8 positions matching TRBD1. The V gene end was trimmed by 2 bases and the J gene end by 5 bases; junction bases not matched to a gene: 8. Germline values: CDR1 SGHRS, CDR2 YFSETQ. The CDR3 is 15 amino acids. CDR3 region: CASSFSGQGAYGYTF. The CDR3 nucleotides are TGCGCCAGCAGCTTTTCTGGGCAGGGGGCTTATGGCTACACCTTC.

The gene calls are TRBV19 and TRBJ2-1, with 7 bases aligning to TRBD2. V was pared by 4 bases and J by 5 bases, with 8 bases of the junction left unmatched. CDR1 is LNHDA, CDR2 SQIVND, per germline (reference sequence). This CDR3 comprises 15 residues. CDR3 DNA: TGTGCCAGTAGTACCTCGGGACTATTCAACAATGAGCAGTTCTTC. This encodes CASSTSGLFNNEQFF.

The chain uses TRBV5-1 and TRBJ1-3; 9 bases are shared with TRBD1. V lost 1 base to trimming and J lost 4 bases; unmatched junction nucleotides: 6. The germline V gene has CDR1 SGHRS and CDR2 YFSETQ. The CDR3 has 16 residues. CDR3 protein: CASSLSGTGIGNTIYF. The CDR3 nucleotides read TGCGCCAGCAGCTTGTCCGGGACAGGGATAGGAAACACCATATATTTT. Filled out from reference TRBV5-1 and TRBJ1-3, the complete variable domain reads KAGVTQTPRYLIKTRGQQVTLSCSPISGHRSVSWYQQTPGQGLQFLFEYFSETQRNKGNFPGRFSGRQFSNSRSEMNVSTLELGDSALYLCASSLSGTGIGNTIYFGEGSWLTVV.

The chain uses TRBV28 and TRBJ2-4; a possible D gene is TRBD1 (5 bases). Germline V gene sequence: CDR1 MDHEN, CDR2 SYDVKM. This CDR3 region has 15 residues. V was clipped by 6 bases and J by 0 bases, with 12 bases between them. Here the CDR3 reads CASRRTNVAKNIQYF. CDR3 DNA: TGTGCCAGCAGAAGGACAAACGTAGCCAAAAACATTCAGTACTTC. Drawing the rest from reference TRBV28 and TRBJ2-4, the complete variable domain is DVKVTQSSRYLVKRTGEKVFLECVQDMDHENMFWYRQDPGLGLRLIYFSYDVKMKEKGDIPEGYSVSREKKERFSLILESASTNQTSMYLCASRRTNVAKNIQYFGAGTRLSVL.

This clone was counted only a few times. V gene TRBV19 combines with J gene TRBJ1-2; 9 nucleotides line up with TRBD1. CDR3 length equals 16 residues. The germline gives CDR1 LNHDA, CDR2 SQIVND (reference sequence). J lost 4 bases, V lost 7 bases, and 13 bases had no gene match. Here the CDR3 reads CASNWGTGTGTYGYTF. In DNA, the CDR3 is TGTGCCAGTAATTGGGGGACGGGGACAGGGACCTATGGCTACACCTTC.

The chain has TRBV16 and TRBJ2-1, with 9 bases matching TRBD2. V shed 0 bases and J 5 bases; nucleotides not matched to a gene: 14. From germline, CDR1 is KGHSY and CDR2 FQNENV. The CDR3 totals 19 residues. CDR3 residues: CASSQSPTRGGRAHNEQFF. The CDR3 DNA follows: TGTGCCAGCAGCCAATCACCAACACGAGGCGGGAGGGCCCACAATGAGCAGTTCTTC.

This clone was counted only a few times. The chain links TRBV10-1 to TRBJ2-7, with a weak D call TRBD1 (5 bases). CDR1 and CDR2 (germline): WNHNN, SYGVQD (reference sequence). The CDR3 extends over 14 amino acids. The V and J ends lost 0 bases and 5 bases respectively, with 11 bases between them. The CDR3 coding sequence is TGCGCCAGCAGTGAGTCAGGGGTCCCAGACGAGCAGTACTTC. It yields the protein CASSESGVPDEQYF.

The chain combines TRBV11-3 with TRBJ2-7, with 12 bases fitting TRBD1. The CDR3 runs to 16 residues. With 6 bases clipped from V and 1 base from J, the junction kept 7 bases outside the gene matches. Germline CDR1 reads SGHNT; CDR2 reads YENEEA. The CDR3 loop reads CASSWGQGAGSYEQYF. The CDR3 nucleotides read TGTGCCAGCAGTTGGGGACAGGGGGCCGGTTCCTACGAGCAGTACTTC.

The gene calls are TRBV19 and TRBJ1-5; D is unresolved. Per germline, CDR1 LNHDA and CDR2 SQIVND (reference sequence). The CDR3 spans 14 residues. V was shortened by 2 bases and J by 0 bases, with 5 bases between the two germline ends. In DNA, the CDR3 is TGTGCCAGTAGTATACAAAATAGCAATCAGCCCCAGCATTTT. Its protein product is CASSIQNSNQPQHF.

The rearrangement uses TRBV28 and TRBJ1-1; 7 bases agree with TRBD1. CDR3 length: 16 residues. Germline loops: CDR1 MDHEN, CDR2 SYDVKM. The J segment lost 5 bases and the V segment lost 7 bases, leaving 16 bases of the junction unmatched. CDR3 protein: CASIQGQFGGETEAFF. The CDR3 coding sequence is TGTGCCAGCATCCAGGGACAGTTCGGTGGAGAAACTGAAGCTTTCTTT.

J is TRBJ2-5 and V is TRBV7-2; 7 bases are shared with TRBD1. The CDR3 runs to 14 residues. V trimming: 4 bases; J trimming: 2 bases; junction bases outside the gene matches: 4. Germline CDR1 and CDR2: SGHTA and FQGNSA. The CDR3 DNA is TGTGCCAGCAGCTACAGGGGAAGGCAAGAGACCCAGTACTTC. Translating it yields CASSYRGRQETQYF. Complete variable domain (other parts from reference TRBV7-2 and TRBJ2-5): GAGVSQSPSNKVTEKGKDVELRCDPISGHTALYWYRQSLGQGLEFLIYFQGNSAPDKSGLPSDRFSAERTGGSVSTLTIQRTQQEDSAVYLCASSYRGRQETQYFGPGTRLLVL.

V usage is TRBV7-9 and J usage is TRBJ2-5; D is uncertain. The DNA end favors TRBJ2-7, so the J call may be wrong. This CDR3 comprises 13 residues. Looked up from germline, CDR1 is SEHNR and CDR2 is FQNEAQ (reference sequence). The CDR3 DNA reads as TGTGCCAGCAGCTATGAAAACTCGTACGAGCAGTACTTC. Translating it yields CASSYENSYEQYF.

This chain joins TRBV9 and TRBJ2-1, with 14 bases lining up with TRBD2. Looked up from germline, CDR1 is SGDLS and CDR2 is YYNGEE. The CDR3 covers 16 residues. The V segment lost 0 bases and the J segment 9 bases; nucleotides outside the gene matches: 5. Here the CDR3 reads CASSVETSGRGAEQFF. Here the CDR3 DNA reads TGTGCCAGCAGCGTAGAGACTAGCGGGAGGGGGGCTGAGCAGTTCTTC.

This clone was recorded once. The rearrangement uses TRBV30 and TRBJ1-5; possible D gene TRBD1, 6 bases. V shed 4 bases and J shed 6 bases, with 16 bases lying between them. Germline V gives CDR1 GTSNPN, CDR2 SVGIG (reference sequence). The CDR3 contains 14 residues. As DNA, the CDR3 is TGTGCCTGGACCCCTAACAGGGTCGGTCAGCCCCAGCATTTT. Amino acid sequence: CAWTPNRVGQPQHF.

The chain employs TRBV10-1 and TRBJ2-7; TRBD1 matches at 11 bases. V lost 6 bases, J lost 5 bases, and 6 bases stayed unmatched. CDR3 size: 14 residues. In germline, CDR1 is WNHNN, CDR2 SYGVQD (reference sequence). CDR3 nucleotide sequence: TGCGCCAGCAGCAAGGGACAGGGGGTGGACGAGCAGTACTTC. Encoded protein: CASSKGQGVDEQYF.

This clone has just one count. The V gene is TRBV28, the J gene TRBJ2-1; the match to TRBD2 covers 10 bases. Germline V lookup: CDR1 MDHEN, CDR2 SYDVKM. This CDR3 contains 13 residues. J lost 5 bases, V lost 7 bases, and 2 bases had no gene match. As DNA, the CDR3 is TGTGCCAGCACCACTAGCGGGGACAATGAGCAGTTCTTC. This encodes CASTTSGDNEQFF.

The chain links TRBV9 to TRBJ2-1; 11 bases are a match to TRBD2. After removal of 4 bases from V and 6 bases from J, the junction contained 12 bases not matched to a gene. This CDR3 is built from 17 residues. Germline CDR1 is SGDLS and CDR2 is YYNGEE. The CDR3 protein is CASSPRPIAGGVNEQFF. The CDR3 DNA reads TGTGCCAGCAGCCCTCGCCCCATAGCGGGAGGGGTCAATGAGCAGTTCTTC. Complete variable domain (other parts from reference TRBV9 and TRBJ2-1): DSGVTQTPKHLITATGQRVTLRCSPRSGDLSVYWYQQSLDQGLQFLIQYYNGEERAKGNILERFSAQQFPDLHSELNLSSLELGDSALYFCASSPRPIAGGVNEQFFGPGTRLTVL.

V gene TRBV27 combines with J gene TRBJ2-1; D is possibly TRBD2 (5 bases). Germline V CDR1 and CDR2: MNHEY, SMNVEV (reference sequence). Trimming left V 4 bases short and J 0 bases short, with 16 bases between. The CDR3 covers 17 residues. CDR3 sequence reads: CASSSPEALSSYNEQFF. The CDR3 coding sequence is TGTGCCAGCAGTTCCCCGGAGGCCCTGAGCTCCTACAATGAGCAGTTCTTC.

This clone was seen more than once but under ten times. The chain carries TRBV29-1 and TRBJ2-5, with 11 bases that match TRBD2. J lost 4 bases, V lost 8 bases, and 9 bases had no gene match. CDR3 size: 14 residues. The germline V gene encodes CDR1 SQVTM and CDR2 ANQGSEA. As DNA, the CDR3 is TGCAGCTCTGGCCAACTAGCGGGAGTAGAGACCCAGTACTTC. Amino acid sequence: CSSGQLAGVETQYF. Full variable domain (remainder filled in from reference TRBV29-1 and TRBJ2-5): SAVISQKPSRDICQRGTSLTIQCQVDSQVTMMFWYRQQPGQSLTLIATANQGSEATYESGFVIDKFPISRPNLTFSTLTVSNMSPEDSSIYLCSSGQLAGVETQYFGPGTRLLVL.

The V call is TRBV7-3, the J call TRBJ2-1; 12 nucleotides match TRBD2. The CDR3 contains 15 residues. V shed 4 bases and J 3 bases; nucleotides not matched to a gene: 1. CDR1 is SGHTA and CDR2 is FQGTGA in the germline V gene. CDR3 DNA sequence: TGTGCCAGCAGCTCGACTAGCGGGAGCTACAATGAGCAGTTCTTC. This translates into CASSSTSGSYNEQFF.

This clone was seen a few times. The chain employs TRBV6-1 and TRBJ1-1; D gene ambiguous. The CDR3 has 14 residues. Germline values: CDR1 MNHNS, CDR2 SASEGT. Deletions cut 7 bases from V and 3 bases from J, with 15 bases between. This CDR3 is CASIKRPEDTEAFF. The CDR3 region has the DNA TGTGCCAGCATTAAAAGACCGGAGGACACTGAAGCTTTCTTT.

This clone was detected only a few times. This chain joins TRBV7-9 and TRBJ1-2; no clear D. Germline V CDR1 and CDR2: SEHNR, FQNEAQ (reference sequence). The V end lost 1 base, the J end lost 7 bases, and 10 bases lay between the germline ends. The CDR3 is 13 amino acids. CDR3 protein: CASSLGSFGGYTF. The CDR3 DNA reads TGTGCCAGCAGCTTAGGTTCATTCGGTGGCTACACCTTC.

This chain links TRBV2 with TRBJ2-4; TRBD2 might be the D (6 bases). CDR1 and CDR2 from the germline V gene are SNHLY and FYNNEI. This CDR3 spans 17 amino acids. V gave up 2 bases and J gave up 7 bases, with 21 bases separating them. The CDR3 coding sequence is TGTGCCAGCAGTGAACGGACTCGGAGGGCCCAAAAGAACATTCAGTACTTC. Its translation: CASSERTRRAQKNIQYF.